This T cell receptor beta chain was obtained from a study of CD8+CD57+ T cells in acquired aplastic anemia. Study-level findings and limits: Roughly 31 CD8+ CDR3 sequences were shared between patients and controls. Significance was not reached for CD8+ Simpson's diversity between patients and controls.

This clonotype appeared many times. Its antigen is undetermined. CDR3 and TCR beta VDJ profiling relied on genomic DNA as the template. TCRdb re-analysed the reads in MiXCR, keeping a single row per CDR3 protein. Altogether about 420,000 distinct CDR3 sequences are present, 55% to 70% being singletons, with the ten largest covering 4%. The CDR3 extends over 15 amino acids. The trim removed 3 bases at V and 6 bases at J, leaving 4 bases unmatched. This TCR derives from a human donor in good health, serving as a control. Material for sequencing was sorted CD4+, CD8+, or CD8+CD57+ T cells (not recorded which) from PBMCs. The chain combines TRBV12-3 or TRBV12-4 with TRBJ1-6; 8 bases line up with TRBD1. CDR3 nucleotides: TGTGCCAGCAGTTTTGGGGACAGGCCTAATTCACCCCTCCACTTT. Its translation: CASSFGDRPNSPLHF.